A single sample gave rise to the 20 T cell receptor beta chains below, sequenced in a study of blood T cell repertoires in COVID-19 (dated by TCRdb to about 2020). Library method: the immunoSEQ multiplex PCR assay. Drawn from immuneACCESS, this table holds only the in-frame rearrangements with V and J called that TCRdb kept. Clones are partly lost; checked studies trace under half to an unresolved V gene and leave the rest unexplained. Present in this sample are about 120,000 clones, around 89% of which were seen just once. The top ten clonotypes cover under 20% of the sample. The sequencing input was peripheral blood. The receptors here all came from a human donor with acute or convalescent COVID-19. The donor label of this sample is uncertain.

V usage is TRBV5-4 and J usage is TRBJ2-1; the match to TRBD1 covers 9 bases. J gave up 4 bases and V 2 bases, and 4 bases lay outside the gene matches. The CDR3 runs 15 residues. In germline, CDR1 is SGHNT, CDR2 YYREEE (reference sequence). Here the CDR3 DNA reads TGTGCCAGCAGCTTAGGACAGGGGCGATACAATGAGCAGTTCTTC. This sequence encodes CASSLGQGRYNEQFF.

In DNA, the CDR3 is TGTGCCAGTAGGGGAGGGGGGAATGAGCAGTTCTTC. Encoded protein: CASRGGGNEQFF. This sequence joins TRBV12-3 or TRBV12-4 and TRBJ2-1; tentatively, D is TRBD2 (7 bases). Trimming stripped 9 bases from V and 7 bases from J, with 13 bases between. CDR3 size: 12 residues.

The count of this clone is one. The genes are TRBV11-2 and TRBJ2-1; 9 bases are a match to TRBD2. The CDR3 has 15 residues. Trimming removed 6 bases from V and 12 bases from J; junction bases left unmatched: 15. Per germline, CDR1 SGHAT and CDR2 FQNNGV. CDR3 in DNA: TGTGCCAGCAGGTTGTTAGCGGGGGACGCCCATTGGCAGTTCTTC. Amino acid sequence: CASRLLAGDAHWQFF.

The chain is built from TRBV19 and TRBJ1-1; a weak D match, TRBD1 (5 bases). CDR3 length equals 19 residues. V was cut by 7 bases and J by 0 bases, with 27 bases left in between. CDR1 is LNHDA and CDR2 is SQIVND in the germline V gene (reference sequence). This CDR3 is CASTSMGRRIWGVNTEAFF. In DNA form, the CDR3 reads TGTGCCAGTACCTCGATGGGTCGACGGATATGGGGGGTGAACACTGAAGCTTTCTTT.

CDR3 sequence: CASSIRDRDAEAFF. CDR3 coding DNA: TGTGCCAGTAGTATACGGGACAGGGACGCTGAAGCTTTCTTT. This chain connects TRBV19 to TRBJ1-1; 9 bases fit TRBD1. With V trimmed by 2 bases and J by 6 bases, 4 bases remained unmatched. The CDR3 covers 14 residues. Germline CDR1 is LNHDA and CDR2 is SQIVND (reference sequence).

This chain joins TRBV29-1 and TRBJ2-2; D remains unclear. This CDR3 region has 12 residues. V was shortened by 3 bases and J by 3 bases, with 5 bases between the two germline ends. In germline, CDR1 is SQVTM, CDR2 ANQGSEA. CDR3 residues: CSVDSYTGELFF. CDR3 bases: TGCAGCGTTGATTCTTACACCGGGGAGCTGTTTTTT.

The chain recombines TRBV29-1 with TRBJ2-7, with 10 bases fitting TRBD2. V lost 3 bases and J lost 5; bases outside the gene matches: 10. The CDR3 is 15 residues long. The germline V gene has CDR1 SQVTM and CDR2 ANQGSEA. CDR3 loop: CSVEASGSVLHEQYF. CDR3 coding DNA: TGCAGCGTTGAGGCTAGCGGGAGTGTTCTCCACGAGCAGTACTTC.

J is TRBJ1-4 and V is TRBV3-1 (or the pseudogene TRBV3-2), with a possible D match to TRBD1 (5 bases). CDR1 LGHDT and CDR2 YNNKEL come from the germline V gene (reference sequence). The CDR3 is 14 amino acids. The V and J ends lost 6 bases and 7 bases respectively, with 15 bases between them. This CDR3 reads CASSPDSYAEKLFF. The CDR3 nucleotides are TGTGCCAGCAGTCCAGACAGTTACGCTGAAAAACTGTTTTTT.

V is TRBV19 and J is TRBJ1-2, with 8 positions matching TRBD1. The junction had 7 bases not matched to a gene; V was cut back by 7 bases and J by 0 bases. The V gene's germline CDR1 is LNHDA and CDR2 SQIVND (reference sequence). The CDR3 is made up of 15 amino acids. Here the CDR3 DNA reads TGTGCCAGTAAAGATCAGACAGGGGCTAACTATGGCTACACCTTC. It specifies CASKDQTGANYGYTF.

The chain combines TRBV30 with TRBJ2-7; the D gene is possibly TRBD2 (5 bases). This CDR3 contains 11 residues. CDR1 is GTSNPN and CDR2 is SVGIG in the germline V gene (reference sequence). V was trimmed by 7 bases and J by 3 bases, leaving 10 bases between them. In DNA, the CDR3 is TGTGCCTCGGCGGGCGGCTACGAGCAGTACTTC. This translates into CASAGGYEQYF.

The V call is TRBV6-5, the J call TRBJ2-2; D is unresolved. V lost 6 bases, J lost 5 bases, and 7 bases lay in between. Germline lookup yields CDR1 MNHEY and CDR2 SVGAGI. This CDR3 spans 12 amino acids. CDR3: CASSLRTGELFF. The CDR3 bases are TGTGCCAGCAGCCTTAGAACCGGGGAGCTGTTTTTT.

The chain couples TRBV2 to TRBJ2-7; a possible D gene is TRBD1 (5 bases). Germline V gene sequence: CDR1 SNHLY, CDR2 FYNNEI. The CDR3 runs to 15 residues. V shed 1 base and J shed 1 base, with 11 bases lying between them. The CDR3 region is CASSEGAGQSYEQYF. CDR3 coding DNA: TGTGCCAGCAGTGAAGGGGCAGGGCAGTCCTACGAGCAGTACTTC.

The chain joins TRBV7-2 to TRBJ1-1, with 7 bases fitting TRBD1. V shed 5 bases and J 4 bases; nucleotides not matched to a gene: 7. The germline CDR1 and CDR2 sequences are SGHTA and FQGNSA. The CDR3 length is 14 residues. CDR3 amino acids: CASSPRGLGTEAFF. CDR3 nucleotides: TGTGCCAGCAGCCCAAGGGGGCTGGGCACTGAAGCTTTCTTT.

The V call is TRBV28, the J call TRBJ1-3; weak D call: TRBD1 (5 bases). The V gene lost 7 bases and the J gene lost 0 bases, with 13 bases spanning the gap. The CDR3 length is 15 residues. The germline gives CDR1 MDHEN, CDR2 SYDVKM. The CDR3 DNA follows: TGTGCCAGCAACTCGGGACTTCACTCTGGAAACACCATATATTTT. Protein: CASNSGLHSGNTIYF.

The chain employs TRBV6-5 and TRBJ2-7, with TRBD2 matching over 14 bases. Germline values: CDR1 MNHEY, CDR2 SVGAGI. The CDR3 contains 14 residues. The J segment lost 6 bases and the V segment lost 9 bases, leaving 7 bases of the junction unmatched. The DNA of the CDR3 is TGTGCCAGTACGGGACTAGCGGGAGTAGGCGAGCAGTACTTC. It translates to CASTGLAGVGEQYF.

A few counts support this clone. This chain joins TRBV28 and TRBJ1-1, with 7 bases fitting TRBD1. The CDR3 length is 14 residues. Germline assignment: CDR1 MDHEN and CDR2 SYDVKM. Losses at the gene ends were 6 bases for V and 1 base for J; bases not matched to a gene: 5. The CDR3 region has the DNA TGTGCCAGCAGGGGCCCAGGGGGGAACACTGAAGCTTTCTTT. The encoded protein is CASRGPGGNTEAFF.

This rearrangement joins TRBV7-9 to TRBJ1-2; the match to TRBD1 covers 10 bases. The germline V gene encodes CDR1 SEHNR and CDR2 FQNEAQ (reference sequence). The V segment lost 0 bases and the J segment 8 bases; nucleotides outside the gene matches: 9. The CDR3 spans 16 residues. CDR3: CASSLAGTGEIKGYTF. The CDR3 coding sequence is TGTGCCAGCAGCTTAGCGGGGACAGGGGAGATCAAAGGCTACACCTTC. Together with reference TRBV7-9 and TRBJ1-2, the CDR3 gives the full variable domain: DTGVSQNPRHKITKRGQNVTFRCDPISEHNRLYWYRQTLGQGPEFLTYFQNEAQLEKSRLLSDRFSAERPKGSFSTLEIQRTEQGDSAMYLCASSLAGTGEIKGYTFGSGTRLTVV.

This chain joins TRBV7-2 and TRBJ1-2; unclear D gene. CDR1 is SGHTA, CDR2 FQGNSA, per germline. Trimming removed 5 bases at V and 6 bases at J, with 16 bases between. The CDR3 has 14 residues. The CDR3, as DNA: TGTGCCAGCAGCCACGTCTGGCCAGGCGATGGCTACACCTTC. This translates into CASSHVWPGDGYTF.

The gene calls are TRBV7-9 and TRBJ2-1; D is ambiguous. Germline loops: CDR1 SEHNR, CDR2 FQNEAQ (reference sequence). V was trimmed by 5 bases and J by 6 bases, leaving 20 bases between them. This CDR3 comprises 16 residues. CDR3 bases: TGTGCCAGCAGCCCCCGATTGCTACAGTCGAGCAATGAGCAGTTCTTC. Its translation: CASSPRLLQSSNEQFF.

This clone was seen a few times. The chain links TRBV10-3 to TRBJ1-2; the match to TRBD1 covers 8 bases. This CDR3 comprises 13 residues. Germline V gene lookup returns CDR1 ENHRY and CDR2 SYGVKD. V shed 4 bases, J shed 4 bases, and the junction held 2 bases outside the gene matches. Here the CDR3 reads CAISGDRIYGYTF. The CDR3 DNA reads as TGTGCCATCAGTGGGGACAGGATCTATGGCTACACCTTC.